This is a list of T cell receptor beta chains from one sample in a study of cytotoxic CD8 clonotypes in ibrutinib-treated CLL. Sequencing used immunoSEQ multiplex PCR; TCRdb keeps in-frame clones, though not all of them. The sample yields some 160,000 clones, 70% to 85% seen once. Sequencing was performed on PBMCs, taken after 12 months of ibrutinib treatment. All receptors come from a human donor with chronic lymphocytic leukemia. Each CDR3 is given with its conserved first and last residue. The order of the fields is clone size, V gene, J gene, D gene, CDR3 protein, CDR3 DNA. A D gene is named only where the DNA matches it firmly. A row's size may be missing; if present it is once, few, many or a size class.

>.|TRBV15|TRBJ1-4|.
CATSRDGGPNEKLFF
TGTGCCACCAGCAGAGACGGGGGCCCTAATGAAAAACTGTTTTTT
>.|TRBV28|TRBJ2-1|TRBD2
CASSTGTTLNEQFF
TGTGCCAGCAGTACCGGGACTACCCTCAATGAGCAGTTCTTC
>once|TRBV28|TRBJ1-1|.
CASNTLGNTEAFF
TGTGCCAGCAACACCCTTGGGAACACTGAAGCTTTCTTT
>.|TRBV6-7|TRBJ2-7|.
CASSYSDALAFEQYF
TGTGCCAGCAGTTACTCGGACGCCCTAGCCTTCGAGCAGTACTTC
>.|TRBV9|TRBJ2-7|.
CASSPRMAVYEQYF
TGTGCCAGCAGCCCCCGAATGGCCGTTTACGAGCAGTACTTC
>.|TRBV4-1|TRBJ2-7|.
CASSRGALGSGSYEQYF
TGCGCCAGCAGCCGGGGGGCTTTGGGATCGGGGTCCTACGAGCAGTACTTC
>.|TRBV19|TRBJ2-5|.
CASSFGLTQTQYF
TGTGCCAGTTCCTTTGGGCTGACCCAGACCCAGTACTTC
>.|TRBV4-1|TRBJ2-7|.
CASSQGSGGRDEQYF
TGCGCCAGCAGCCAAGGGTCGGGGGGCAGGGACGAGCAGTACTTC
>.|TRBV5-5|TRBJ1-2|TRBD1
CASSLLQGVVYGYTF
TGTGCCAGCAGCTTGCTACAGGGGGTGGTCTATGGCTACACCTTC
>.|TRBV19|TRBJ2-2|TRBD2
CASSQTSGRGGGELFF
TGTGCCAGTAGTCAAACTAGCGGGAGAGGAGGCGGGGAGCTGTTTTTT
>.|TRBV6-7|TRBJ2-7|.
CASLGRIPPPSPREQYF
TGTGCCTCACTCGGAAGAATTCCGCCCCCCTCTCCTAGGGAGCAGTACTTC
>.|TRBV7-9|TRBJ2-3|.
CASSQGDWTSLVGVDTQYF
TGTGCCAGCAGCCAGGGGGACTGGACCTCCTTGGTCGGCGTAGATACGCAGTATTTT
>few|TRBV9|TRBJ2-1|TRBD2
CASSPSGTSEGEQFF
TGTGCCAGCAGCCCCTCCGGGACTAGCGAAGGTGAGCAGTTCTTC
>.|TRBV4-2|TRBJ2-1|TRBD2
CASSYGTSVGQSEQFF
TGTGCCAGCAGCTACGGGACTAGCGTAGGGCAGAGTGAGCAGTTCTTC
>.|TRBV11-1|TRBJ2-3|TRBD2
CASRLSGGAFTQYF
TGTGCCAGCAGATTAAGCGGGGGGGCATTCACGCAGTATTTT
>.|TRBV21-1|TRBJ2-2|.
CASPGPGANTGELFF
TGTGCCTCCCCCGGACCGGGGGCGAACACCGGGGAGCTGTTTTTT
>.|TRBV2|TRBJ2-3|.
CASSAATSTDTQYF
TGTGCCAGCAGTGCAGCGACTAGCACAGATACGCAGTATTTT
>.|TRBV1|TRBJ1-1|.
CTSSQAGWEVNTEAFF
TGCACCAGCAGCCAGGCGGGTTGGGAGGTGAACACTGAAGCTTTCTTT
>once|TRBV4-3|TRBJ2-3|TRBD2
CASSQLRQGLAGDTQYF
TGCGCCAGCAGCCAACTAAGGCAGGGACTAGCGGGAGATACGCAGTATTTT
>.|TRBV28|TRBJ2-7|.
CASIEQGRDYEQYF
TGTGCCAGCATTGAACAGGGGAGGGACTACGAGCAGTACTTC
>.|TRBV6-5|TRBJ1-5|.
CASRSQGYSNQPQHF
TGTGCCAGCAGGTCCCAGGGGTATAGCAATCAGCCCCAGCATTTT
>.|TRBV19|TRBJ1-4|.
CASGDNEKLFF
TGTGCCAGCGGGGATAATGAAAAACTGTTTTTT
>.|TRBV27|TRBJ2-7|.
CASRKRGTDEQYF
TGTGCCAGCCGCAAAAGAGGGACGGACGAGCAGTACTTC
>.|TRBV4-3|TRBJ1-3|TRBD1
CASSRDRGSGNTIYF
TGCGCCAGCAGCCGGGACAGGGGCTCTGGAAACACCATATATTTT
>.|TRBV5-8|TRBJ1-2|.
CASTRQTYGYTF
TGTGCCAGCACTAGACAGACCTATGGCTACACCTTC
>.|TRBV7-4|TRBJ2-7|TRBD2
CASSFRTSGRPALEQYF
TGTGCCAGCAGCTTTCGGACTAGCGGGAGGCCGGCGCTTGAGCAGTACTTC
>once|TRBV20-1|TRBJ2-3|.
CSARDTQYF
TGCAGTGCTCGGGATACGCAGTATTTT
>.|TRBV4-3|TRBJ2-7|.
CASSQAPTVVYEQYF
TGCGCCAGCAGCCAAGCCCCCACTGTCGTCTACGAGCAGTACTTC
>.|TRBV4-2|TRBJ1-2|TRBD1
CASSQMDRFLGYTF
TGTGCCAGCAGCCAAATGGACAGGTTCCTCGGCTACACCTTC
>.|TRBV2|TRBJ1-1|TRBD1
CASRLPGQGKSEAFF
TGTGCCAGCAGGCTCCCGGGACAGGGGAAATCTGAAGCTTTCTTT
>.|TRBV5-4|TRBJ1-4|.
CASSLFPNEKLFF
TGTGCCAGCAGCTTGTTCCCTAATGAAAAACTGTTTTTT
>.|TRBV6-4|TRBJ2-3|TRBD2
CATSLSGRDTQYF
TGTGCCACCTCTTTAAGCGGGAGGGATACGCAGTATTTT
>.|TRBV7-9|TRBJ2-7|.
CASSLKVDGNEQYF
TGTGCCAGCAGCTTAAAGGTTGATGGGAACGAGCAGTACTTC
>once|TRBV4-1|TRBJ1-2|.
CASSQGPGGDYGYTF
TGCGCCAGCAGCCAAGGTCCGGGCGGGGACTATGGCTACACCTTC
>.|TRBV5-1|TRBJ2-5|.
CASSLGSGAGETQYF
TGCGCCAGCAGCTTGGGTTCAGGGGCTGGAGAGACCCAGTACTTC
>few|TRBV29-1|TRBJ1-2|TRBD1
CSVMDRGRPTNYGYTF
TGCAGCGTGATGGACAGGGGAAGGCCAACTAACTATGGCTACACCTTC
>once|TRBV7-2|TRBJ1-1|.
CASSMPGGEAFF
TGTGCCAGCAGCATGCCGGGGGGGGAGGCTTTCTTT
>.|TRBV6-1|TRBJ2-7|.
CASSFRGIEQYF
TGTGCCAGCAGTTTCAGGGGTATAGAGCAGTACTTC
>.|TRBV4-2|TRBJ2-7|.
CASSQDVGYEQYF
TGTGCCAGCAGCCAAGATGTGGGATACGAGCAGTACTTC
>.|TRBV5-4|TRBJ2-5|TRBD2
CASSAGLAGSGTQYF
TGTGCCAGCAGCGCGGGACTAGCGGGGTCGGGGACCCAGTACTTC
>once|TRBV5-6|TRBJ2-5|.
CASSPWAVQETQYF
TGTGCCAGCAGCCCTTGGGCAGTCCAAGAGACCCAGTACTTC
>.|TRBV6-5|TRBJ2-1|TRBD2
CASSSGTSEQFF
TGTGCCAGCAGTTCCGGGACTAGCGAGCAGTTCTTC
>.|TRBV5-1|TRBJ2-3|TRBD1
CASSWDSHDTQYF
TGCGCCAGCAGCTGGGACAGCCACGATACGCAGTATTTT
>many|TRBV11-3|TRBJ2-1|.
CASSLSRGARNEQFF
TGTGCCAGCAGCTTATCCCGGGGGGCGAGGAATGAGCAGTTCTTC
>.|TRBV2|TRBJ2-7|TRBD1
CASLGQALQYEQYF
TGTGCCAGCTTGGGACAGGCCCTTCAATACGAGCAGTACTTC
>.|TRBV6-5|TRBJ2-3|TRBD2
CASSSSGRAFEDTQYF
TGTGCCAGCAGTTCAAGCGGGAGGGCCTTCGAGGATACGCAGTATTTT
>.|TRBV28|TRBJ1-6|.
CASSLSGHGNSPLHF
TGTGCCAGCAGTTTATCGGGACACGGAAATTCACCCCTCCACTTT
>.|TRBV7-3|TRBJ2-1|.
CASSLGGGSYNEQFF
TGTGCCAGCAGCTTAGGAGGCGGCTCCTACAATGAGCAGTTCTTC
>.|TRBV4-3|TRBJ2-3|TRBD2
CASSQDLAGTPDTQYF
TGCGCCAGCAGCCAAGATCTAGCGGGGACCCCAGATACGCAGTATTTT